This is a list of T cell receptor beta chains from one sample in a study of metastatic and nonmetastatic thyroid tumors. From the PCR reads, TCRdb re-called clones with MiXCR. The sample has approximately 24,000 clones; roughly 19% are singletons. Sequencing was done on a sample of blood. The receptors derive from a male donor with papillary thyroid cancer or a benign thyroid nodule (not recorded which). Some clones in this sample may be carry-over from other donors' samples. CDR3s include the opening cysteine and the closing phenylalanine or tryptophan. The order of the fields is J gene, V gene, D gene, clone size, CDR3 protein, CDR3 DNA. A D gene is named only where the DNA matches it firmly. Clone size is given for some rows only: seen once, a few or many times, or a class if the clone is expanded.

>TRBJ1-1|TRBV6-1|-|-
CASSEKGATEAFF
TGTGCCAGCAGTGAAAAGGGTGCCACAGAAGCTTTCTTT
>TRBJ2-7|TRBV20-1|TRBD2|many
CSAIGTSGRLWQYF
TGCAGTGCTATAGGGACTAGCGGGAGACTATGGCAGTACTTC
>TRBJ1-1|TRBV6-1|-|many
CASTPLAGGAEAFF
TGTGCCAGCACCCCCTTGGCCGGAGGGGCTGAAGCTTTCTTT
>TRBJ2-5|TRBV4-1|TRBD2|many
CASSQDGLAGGETQYF
TGCGCCAGCAGCCAAGATGGGCTAGCGGGGGGGGAGACCCAGTACTTC
>TRBJ1-5|TRBV5-6|-|many
CASSPGGSNQPQHF
TGTGCCAGCAGCCCCGGCGGATCCAATCAGCCCCAGCATTTT
>TRBJ2-7|TRBV7-9|-|few
CASSTGREQYF
TGTGCCAGCAGCACGGGACGCGAGCAGTACTTC
>TRBJ1-2|TRBV9|TRBD1|many
CASSVDRAGGADGYTF
TGTGCCAGCAGCGTAGATCGAGCAGGGGGCGCCGATGGCTACACCTTC
>TRBJ1-2|TRBV7-6|-|once
CASSLEVLRRPNGYTF
TGTGCCAGCAGCTTAGAAGTCCTGCGACGGCCCAATGGCTACACCTTC
>TRBJ2-7|TRBV4-1|TRBD1|many
CASSHRDRIIDEQYF
TGCGCCAGCAGCCACCGGGACAGGATCATCGACGAGCAGTACTTC
>TRBJ2-7|TRBV7-9|-|many
CASSPAGADYYEQYF
TGTGCCAGCAGCCCCGCCGGGGCGGATTACTACGAGCAGTACTTC
>TRBJ2-3|TRBV2|TRBD1|many
CASRQGVRADTQYF
TGTGCCAGCAGACAGGGGGTTCGGGCAGATACGCAGTATTTT
>TRBJ2-2|TRBV7-2|-|many
CASSETGSRTGELFF
TGTGCCAGCAGCGAAACAGGGAGTCGGACCGGGGAGCTGTTTTTT
>TRBJ1-2|TRBV5-8|-|many
CASSLGGANGYTF
TGTGCCAGCAGCTTGGGGGGGGCAAATGGCTACACCTTC
>TRBJ1-1|TRBV6-1|-|medium-sized
CASSQPLTSNTEAFF
TGTGCCAGCAGCCAACCGTTAACATCGAACACTGAAGCTTTCTTT
>TRBJ2-3|TRBV20-1|TRBD2|many
CSAPRGLAGGRSTDTQYF
TGCAGTGCACCGAGGGGACTAGCGGGAGGGAGAAGCACAGATACGCAGTATTTT
>TRBJ1-2|TRBV9|TRBD1|many
CASSDRGQRANYGYTF
TGTGCCAGCAGCGATAGGGGACAGCGAGCTAACTATGGCTACACCTTC
>TRBJ1-2|TRBV27|-|-
CASSLGRSAGYTF
TGTGCCAGCAGCCTCGGGCGGTCGGCTGGATACACGTTC
>TRBJ1-2|TRBV30|-|-
CAWSDNGTFYGYTF
TGTGCCTGGAGTGATAATGGGACCTTCTATGGCTACACCTTC
>TRBJ2-7|TRBV7-2|-|many
CASSPTRTYEQYF
TGTGCCAGCAGCCCTACCCGTACCTACGAGCAGTACTTC
>TRBJ2-1|TRBV4-1|-|many
CASSRGYNEQFF
TGCGCCAGCAGCCGAGGATACAATGAGCAGTTCTTC
>TRBJ1-5|TRBV5-8|-|many
CASSRTGYNQPQHF
TGTGCCAGCAGCCGTACAGGTTACAATCAGCCCCAGCATTTT
>TRBJ2-1|TRBV12-3/TRBV12-4|-|many
CASSFFPGGPYNEQFF
TGTGCCAGCAGTTTTTTTCCTGGGGGCCCTTACAATGAGCAGTTCTTC
>TRBJ2-1|TRBV27|-|many
CASSFQTDNEQFF
TGTGCCAGCAGTTTCCAGACAGACAATGAGCAGTTCTTC
>TRBJ1-5|TRBV9|TRBD1|many
CASSVEGTGVQPQHF
TGTGCCAGCAGCGTAGAGGGGACAGGGGTCCAGCCCCAGCATTTT
>TRBJ2-5|TRBV5-4|-|many
CASSSPEKGRETQYF
TGTGCCAGCAGCTCCCCGGAAAAGGGCCGGGAGACCCAGTACTTC
>TRBJ1-5|TRBV30|-|many
CAWNTGTGQPQHF
TGTGCCTGGAATACAGGGACCGGTCAGCCCCAGCATTTT
>TRBJ1-1|TRBV6-1|TRBD1|many
CASSKPGQGTTEAFF
TGTGCCAGCAGTAAGCCGGGACAGGGGACTACTGAAGCTTTCTTT
>TRBJ2-1|TRBV28|TRBD1|few
CAISLGTGAANEQFF
TGTGCCATCAGTCTCGGGACAGGGGCGGCCAATGAGCAGTTCTTC
>TRBJ2-3|TRBV4-1|-|few
CASSEPGGPDTQYF
TGTGCCAGCAGTGAACCCGGAGGGCCAGATACGCAGTATTTT
>TRBJ1-4|TRBV30|TRBD1|many
CAWSIGQGLEKLFF
TGTGCCTGGAGTATAGGACAGGGCCTAGAAAAACTGTTTTTT
>TRBJ2-7|TRBV6-2/TRBV6-3|-|many
CASSRIRVPYEQYF
TGTGCCAGCAGCCGTATCAGGGTTCCCTACGAGCAGTACTTC
>TRBJ2-1|TRBV6-1|TRBD2|many
CASSRSSGDHEQFF
TGTGCCAGCAGCCGGAGTAGCGGGGATCACGAGCAGTTCTTC
>TRBJ2-7|TRBV20-1|TRBD2|many
CSAREGGDHPRYEQYF
TGCAGTGCTAGAGAGGGGGGGGACCATCCACGATACGAGCAGTACTTC